A single sample gave rise to the 21 T cell receptor beta chains below, sequenced in a study of T cells after yellow fever vaccination. TCRdb processed the 5' RACE reads anew with MiXCR; each CDR3 protein has one entry. The sample comprises 250,000 or so distinct CDR3 sequences, 6.5% to 7.5% of which are singletons, and more than 0.85% rests with the top ten. The sample was CD4+ T cells sorted from PBMCs, taken on the day of the yellow fever booster vaccination. Receptors were obtained from a man between 25 and 39 years old who received the YFV17D yellow fever vaccine.

As for this clonotype: With a much larger clone just one base away, this may be a read error. No conserved phenylalanine or tryptophan is present at the end of the CDR3, so a read error is the likely explanation. CDR3 nucleotide sequence: TGTGCCAGCAGCTTGGGGTGGAGCTCTGGAAACACCATATATTCT. It translates to CASSLGWSSGNTIYS. The chain couples TRBV5-5 to TRBJ1-3; no definite D call. CDR3 size: 15 residues. V was pared by 0 bases and J by 0 bases, with 7 bases between. The germline V gene has CDR1 SGHKS and CDR2 YYEKEE (reference sequence).

This clonotype was seen a few times. Here the CDR3 DNA reads TGTGCCAGCACTTTGGGACAAGACAATGAGCAGTTCTTC. Residues: CASTLGQDNEQFF. The gene calls are TRBV11-3 and TRBJ2-1; D may be TRBD1 (6 bases). Deletions cut 7 bases from V and 5 bases from J, with 12 bases between. CDR3 length: 13 amino acids. Germline loops: CDR1 SGHNT, CDR2 YENEEA.

Only a few counts were recorded for this clonotype. The chain recombines TRBV7-9 with TRBJ2-7; weak D call: TRBD2 (6 bases). Per germline, CDR1 SEHNR and CDR2 FQNEAQ (reference sequence). Trimming stripped 5 bases from V and 2 bases from J, with 10 bases between. The CDR3 spans 13 residues. The CDR3, as DNA: TGTGCCAGCAGCCCGGGACTCCCCTACGAGCAGTACTTC. It encodes CASSPGLPYEQYF. Complete variable domain (other parts from reference TRBV7-9 and TRBJ2-7): DTGVSQNPRHKITKRGQNVTFRCDPISEHNRLYWYRQTLGQGPEFLTYFQNEAQLEKSRLLSDRFSAERPKGSFSTLEIQRTEQGDSAMYLCASSPGLPYEQYFGPGTRLTVT.

The chain carries TRBV11-2 and TRBJ2-1, with TRBD2 matching over 7 bases. Germline V gene data show CDR1 as SGHAT and CDR2 as FQNNGV. This CDR3 is built from 16 residues. Germline trimming cut 0 bases from V and 4 bases from J; bases unmatched to any gene: 6. The CDR3 region is CASSLDYGGGYNEQFF. In DNA form, the CDR3 reads TGTGCCAGCAGCTTAGATTATGGCGGGGGTTACAATGAGCAGTTCTTC.

This clonotype has only a few counts. The chain joins TRBV15 to TRBJ1-5; no reliable D call. The CDR3 is 15 residues long. Between the trimmed V and J ends, which lost 4 bases and 3 bases, there was a span of 13 bases. Germline V gene data show CDR1 as LNHNV and CDR2 as YYDKDF (reference sequence). For the CDR3, the DNA is TGTGCCACCAGCACCATGACCAGGAACAATCAGCCCCAGCATTTT. This translates into CATSTMTRNNQPQHF.

The chain has TRBV7-2 and TRBJ1-2; the D is unclear. CDR1 is SGHTA, CDR2 FQGNSA, per germline. Trimming shortened V by 1 base and J by 5 bases, and 11 bases separated the two germline ends. CDR3 size: 14 residues. The CDR3 sequence: CASSLGTGRYGYTF. The CDR3 bases are TGTGCCAGCAGCTTAGGTACGGGGAGGTATGGCTACACCTTC.

This clonotype turned up a few times. The gene calls are TRBV20-1 and TRBJ2-7; TRBD1 matches at 9 bases. The CDR3 loop spans 15 amino acids. Unmatched junction bases numbered 9, after V lost 1 base and J lost 5 bases. CDR1 DFQATT and CDR2 SNEGSKA come from the germline V gene (reference sequence). Here the CDR3 DNA reads TGCAGTGCTAGAGTCCCACAGGGGGCTGTGGACGAGCAGTACTTC. Translation: CSARVPQGAVDEQYF.

This clonotype has ten or more counts. The chain uses TRBV28 and TRBJ2-3; TRBD2 aligns across 9 bases. This CDR3 region has 15 residues. V was pared by 6 bases and J by 8 bases, with 12 bases of the junction left unmatched. CDR1 MDHEN and CDR2 SYDVKM come from the germline V gene. Here the CDR3 reads CASRSPREGQGTQYF. The CDR3 DNA follows: TGTGCCAGCAGAAGTCCGCGGGAGGGTCAAGGTACGCAGTATTTT.

This clonotype has ten or more counts. The chain employs TRBV30 and TRBJ2-1, with D uncertain. This CDR3 has 12 amino acids. V lost 5 bases and J 8 bases, leaving 13 bases between the germline ends. Germline V gene data show CDR1 as GTSNPN and CDR2 as SVGIG (reference sequence). CDR3 amino acids: CAWDIQNDEQFF. The CDR3 DNA sequence: TGTGCCTGGGATATTCAAAACGATGAGCAGTTCTTC.

The chain has TRBV6-1 and TRBJ1-5; 7 bases agree with TRBD1. J gave up 0 bases and V 5 bases, and 4 bases lay outside the gene matches. This CDR3 has 15 amino acids. Germline CDR1 reads MNHNS; CDR2 reads SASEGT. The DNA of the CDR3 is TGTGCCAGCAGTCGGGGACAGACTAGCAATCAGCCCCAGCATTTT. It codes for CASSRGQTSNQPQHF.

This clonotype has ten or more counts. This chain uses TRBV12-3 or TRBV12-4 with TRBJ1-2; D perhaps matches TRBD1 (6 bases). The CDR3 is 12 amino acids. V was clipped by 7 bases and J by 8 bases, with 14 bases between them. The CDR3 region is CASTGRGNGYTF. Written as DNA, the CDR3 is TGTGCCAGCACCGGCAGGGGTAACGGCTACACCTTC.

The chain links TRBV7-9 to TRBJ2-1; D perhaps matches TRBD2 (7 bases). V shed 3 bases and J shed 7 bases, with 19 bases lying between them. This CDR3 has 16 residues. The germline V gene encodes CDR1 SEHNR and CDR2 FQNEAQ (reference sequence). The CDR3 protein is CASSLRKGGRRNEQFF. CDR3 nucleotides: TGTGCCAGCAGCTTGCGAAAGGGGGGGAGGAGGAATGAGCAGTTCTTC.

This clonotype came up a few times. This sequence joins TRBV30 and TRBJ1-6; D call uncertain. Germline V CDR1 and CDR2: GTSNPN, SVGIG (reference sequence). This CDR3 region has 15 residues. V was pared by 0 bases and J by 9 bases, with 15 bases between. The CDR3 bases are TGTGCCTGGAGTGTACCACGGGCCGCGGGTTCACCCCTCCACTTT. It specifies CAWSVPRAAGSPLHF.

This clonotype was picked up many times. Here the CDR3 omits its conserved ending phenylalanine or tryptophan, so a read error is the likely source. It is unclear where the CDR3 begins or ends on the DNA, so no DNA is shown, and the CDR3 is as TCRdb lists it. This rearrangement joins TRBV4-3 to TRBJ2-3; TRBD1, the table's D call, was not compared with the DNA. The CDR3 is 11 amino acids long, termini counted. CDR1 and CDR2 from the germline V gene are LGHNA and YSLEER. The CDR3 protein is CASSPGTGCLG.

Of note for this clonotype: A much more abundant neighbour one base away suggests this may be a read error. This chain uses TRBV5-1 with TRBJ2-2, with no clear D. Looked up from germline, CDR1 is SGHRS and CDR2 is YFSETQ. CDR3 size: 14 residues. The DNA of the CDR3 is TGCGCCAGCAGATTGGACGGATTCACCGGGGAGCTGTTTTTT. Protein: CASRLDGFTGELFF.

This chain links TRBV7-9 with TRBJ1-2; D is unclear. Germline V lookup: CDR1 SEHNR, CDR2 FQNEAQ (reference sequence). CDR3 length: 13 residues. Trimming removed 7 bases at V and 4 bases at J, with 13 bases between. The CDR3 sequence is CASTPRAGYGYTF. The CDR3 nucleotides read TGTGCCAGCACCCCGAGGGCCGGCTATGGCTACACCTTC.

This clonotype was detected a few times. V and J are TRBV6-2 or TRBV6-3 and TRBJ2-7, with 10 bases fitting TRBD2. The CDR3 consists of 15 residues. J was trimmed by 4 bases and V by 5 bases; bases with no gene match: 8. Germline V gene sequence: CDR1 MNHEY, CDR2 SVGEGT. The CDR3 sequence: CASSPGDSGRYEQYF. CDR3 nucleotide sequence: TGTGCCAGCAGTCCCGGTGATAGCGGGAGGTACGAGCAGTACTTC.

V is TRBV28 and J is TRBJ2-4; a possible D gene is TRBD2 (5 bases). The CDR3 runs 16 residues. From germline, CDR1 is MDHEN and CDR2 SYDVKM. The V and J ends lost 6 bases and 0 bases respectively, with 15 bases between them. The CDR3 is CASRPSGAGAKNIQYF. CDR3 sequence (DNA): TGTGCCAGCAGGCCGAGTGGTGCGGGAGCCAAAAACATTCAGTACTTC.

This clonotype has more than one count but fewer than ten. The CDR3 reads CASSLTSASETQYF. Written as DNA, the CDR3 is TGCGCCAGCAGCTTGACGTCCGCAAGCGAGACCCAGTACTTC. The chain has TRBV5-1 and TRBJ2-5; the D is unclear. The CDR3 is 14 residues long. Deletions cut 1 base from V and 5 bases from J, with 12 bases between. The germline CDR1 and CDR2 sequences are SGHRS and YFSETQ.

The chain joins TRBV11-2 to TRBJ2-3, with 10 bases lining up with TRBD2. V shed 0 bases, J shed 0 bases, and the junction held 15 bases outside the gene matches. This CDR3 spans 21 amino acids. From germline, CDR1 is SGHAT and CDR2 FQNNGV. The CDR3 sequence is CASSLDSSSGRVSSSTDTQYF. The CDR3 DNA reads as TGTGCCAGCAGCTTAGATTCGTCTAGCGGGAGAGTATCCTCTAGCACAGATACGCAGTATTTT. The whole variable domain, remainder taken from reference TRBV11-2 and TRBJ2-3, is EAGVAQSPRYKIIEKRQSVAFWCNPISGHATLYWYQQILGQGPKLLIQFQNNGVVDDSQLPKDRFSAERLKGVDSTLKIQPAKLEDSAVYLCASSLDSSSGRVSSSTDTQYFGPGTRLTVL.

CDR3 nucleotides: TGTGCCAGCAGCCGATCGACTAGCGGGGGCGGGGAGCTGTTTTTT. Protein sequence: CASSRSTSGGGELFF. This chain uses TRBV7-6 with TRBJ2-2, with 12 nucleotides matching TRBD2. The CDR3 spans 15 residues. From germline, CDR1 is SGHVS and CDR2 FNYEAQ. The V and J ends lost 5 bases and 7 bases, in that order; junction bases with no gene match: 5.